Here is one T cell receptor beta chain with its context. Its target antigen remains unknown. No much larger clonotype is one base removed from it; base qualities were not supplied. The germline V gene (reference sequence) gives CDR1 as MNHEY and CDR2 as SMNVEV. From its cysteine to its phenylalanine, the CDR3 spans 13 amino acids. The kept DNA is CDR3 alone, 39 bases in frame from the first base. V is pared back by 3 bases and J by 1 base, with 6 bases lying between the germline termini. The trial excluded patients who had a history of autoimmune disease or who were on systemic immunosuppression. In every dose cohort, peripheral blood was drawn for TCR sequencing at baseline, cycle 4 day 1, and cycle 7 day 1. The samples were drawn from a first-in-human, open-label, multicenter phase I dose-escalation trial of ivuxolimab. Adults with locally advanced or metastatic melanoma, renal cell, hepatocellular, or head and neck squamous cell carcinoma were enrolled in the trial. Before TCR sequencing, CD4+ T cells and CD8+ T cells from peripheral blood were sorted into separate populations.

The data stem from a study of OX40 agonist ivuxolimab in advanced cancers. With respect to the entire study: Ivuxolimab was a fully human IgG2 agonistic monoclonal antibody targeting the costimulatory receptor OX40 (CD134). Intravenous ivuxolimab was administered to patients every 2 weeks at six dose levels: 0.01, 0.1, 0.3, 1.5, 3 and 10 mg/kg. Of the 50 to 55 dose-escalation patients, hepatocellular carcinoma was present in approximately 20, melanoma in approximately 15, renal cell carcinoma in 9 and head and neck cancer in 9. In the dose-escalation cohort, 82.7% of patients were male, and the mean age was roughly 60 years with a range of roughly 23 to 79. Prior anti-PD-1, anti-PD-L1 or anti-CTLA-4 therapy was permitted, and checkpoint inhibitors had been received by 40% to 50% of dose-escalation patients. Partial responses were achieved by three dose-escalation patients, of whom one had hepatocellular carcinoma and two had cutaneous melanoma. The purpose of peripheral TCRbeta sequencing was to test whether ivuxolimab changed TCR sequence diversity and led to clonal T-cell expansion. The paper reports the monotherapy dose-escalation portion (N of about 56 patients) of the phase I ivuxolimab trial. The study at large found these results: The antigen specificity of the clonally expanded peripheral T cells was not determined. At doses of 0.1 to 3.0 mg/kg, clonal expansion of both CD4+ and CD8+ blood T cells was observed from baseline to week 6. Partial responders in the 0.1-3.0 mg/kg groups had among the lowest normalized peripheral clonal expansion, especially among CD8+ T cells. On average, CD8+ T cells showed more expanded clones than CD4+ T cells after ivuxolimab. Low levels of normalized T-cell clonal expansion were also seen in some patients who did not respond.

Genomic DNA was extracted from sorted cells for sequencing of the TCRbeta CDR3 region. The immunoSEQ Assay was used to sequence the TCRbeta CDR3 regions. Drawn from immuneACCESS, this table holds only the in-frame rearrangements with V and J called that TCRdb kept. Clones are partly lost; checked studies trace under half to an unresolved V gene and leave the rest unexplained. The sample has under 95,000 clones on record, more than 70% of them singletons. The ten largest clones take up 6.5% to 7.5% of the sample. The sequencing used CD4+ or CD8+ T cells sorted from blood, collected in a trial of the OX40 agonist ivuxolimab. The chain is assembled from TRBV27 and TRBJ1-2; the D region possibly corresponds to TRBD1 (5 bases align). This TCR was sampled from an adult with an advanced solid tumor such as melanoma, head and neck, liver or kidney cancer. The CDR3 protein: CASSFQGNYGYTF. The nucleotide sequence is TGTGCCAGCAGTTTTCAGGGTAACTATGGCTACACCTTC.